The following is a T cell receptor beta chain sequence with its context. Antigen: not known. Total RNA (roughly 0.45 ug) served as template for TCR beta cDNA synthesis primed by a constant-region primer. Each TCR beta library was derived from three nested multiplex PCR rounds that employed slightly modified ARM-PCR. In the first two PCR rounds, TRBV1-TRBV30 forward primers were paired with a C-beta reverse primer, and each round lasted roughly 9 cycles. TCRdb reprocessed the multiplex PCR reads with MiXCR, giving one entry per CDR3 protein. The sample has 75,000 to 80,000 distinct CDR3 sequences; roughly two thirds are singletons. Looked up from germline, CDR1 is ENHRY and CDR2 is SYGVKD. This CDR3 has 14 amino acids. Trimming took off 10 bases at V and 3 bases at J, with 16 bases between the two ends. This sample was taken from a study of tumor-infiltrating lymphocytes in primary liver carcinoma. Study-wide findings and caveats: Overlap between tumor regions exceeded overlap of tumor with adjacent tissue or blood.

For each extraction, RNA and DNA were obtained together from approximately 20-30 mg of unsorted bulk tissue. Patients showed chronic HBV infection and an absence of prior treatment. Source material: tumor-adjacent normal liver tissue. The V and J genes are TRBV10-3 and TRBJ1-5; D gene ambiguous. The receptor was derived from a man in his forties with primary liver carcinoma and hepatitis B virus infection. DNA of the CDR3: TGTGCCACTGGCCAGCCTGGGGACAATCAGCCCCAGCATTTT. Translation: CATGQPGDNQPQHF.